The sequence of this T cell receptor beta chain was determined in a study of T cells in Graves' hyperthyroidism and ophthalmopathy (dated by TCRdb to between 2018 and 2020). Notes on the research overall: Peripheral blood was sampled at the time of initial diagnosis, prior to any treatment. The approximately 100 discovery patients were randomly split 7:3 into training and test sets. According to the paper, TCR Vbeta CDR3 sequencing was carried out on about 140 peripheral blood samples, which came from 40 to 45 ophthalmopathy, around 74 hyperthyroidism and approximately 17 progressor patients. Prospective prediction of ophthalmopathy was tested in an independent validation cohort of some 19 hyperthyroidism patients and some 17 patients who later progressed to ophthalmopathy. Once sampling was done, hyperthyroidism patients were given methimazole at a starting dose of 30 mg daily, whereas ophthalmopathy patients were given high-dose intravenous methylprednisolone. A discovery cohort of approximately 97 patients, about 44 with Graves' ophthalmopathy and about 58 with stable Graves' hyperthyroidism, was used to find distinguishing TCR V-J signatures. In more than 5 Graves' hyperthyroidism patients, the study also compared T-cell repertoires from thyroid tissue with T-cell repertoires from blood.

As encoded in the germline V gene (reference sequence), CDR1 is GTSNPN while CDR2 is SVGIG. The CDR3 goes from the cysteine to the phenylalanine over 14 residues. Only the CDR3 DNA is retained, 42 bases long and in frame from the first base. Trimming at the junction amounts to 2 bases on V and 2 bases on J, and the germline ends lie 12 bases apart. In the ophthalmopathy patients, disease was moderately to severely active, with a Clinical Activity Score of 3 or more, a NOSPECS grade of 4 or more, and a duration of less than 3 months. Any patient with an uncontrolled infection, another autoimmune disease, pregnancy or lactation was excluded. Diagnoses relied on clinical symptoms, serum thyroxine and TRAb, thyroid ultrasound and orbital computed tomography. PBMCs were separated from 10 ml of fresh peripheral blood using Ficoll-Paque density gradient centrifugation. Total RNA was extracted using Trizol reagent, and RNA quality was assessed on an Agilent 2100 Bioanalyzer.

What the research found in general, with its limitations: During validation, the model predicted progression to ophthalmopathy a median of approximately six months ahead of onset, with almost 71% sensitivity and roughly 72% specificity. Sample size was not statistically predetermined, and blinding of investigators to group allocation was not performed. In cross-validation, a model built on a 13 V-J signature told ophthalmopathy apart from stable hyperthyroidism with less than 90% sensitivity and 81% to 82% specificity, and in testing the same model reached 80%/75%. Most expanded thyroid clonotypes (frequency above 0.001) were also found in blood, which suggests that blood repertoires may mirror thyroid immune responses.

The TCR beta CDR3 regions were amplified from the RNA transcripts. The first round of RT-PCR for the TCR CDR3 was performed with the HTBI primer set and the Qiagen OneStep RT-PCR kit. Libraries were constructed in a second round of multiplex PCR, after which size selection and purification were performed. Paired-end sequencing of the libraries was performed with 100 bp reads on an Illumina HiSeq2000. The source study handled its data this way. SOAPnuke was used to process the raw data, removing reads that contained adapters or uncalled bases, had a mean Phred below 15, or lacked an exact match to the constant primer or identifier. High-quality paired reads were merged using COPE v1.2.5, and each unique nucleotide sequence was defined as a clonotype. Clonotypes were aligned to IMGT TRBV, TRBD and TRBJ reference segments using MiTCR v1.1. Only V-J combinations with frequency above 0.0001, covering 99.2% of repertoires, were analysed. The TCS score was defined as F50 (clonal expansion) divided by E x V (chaos), with BLOSUM62-based TCRdist calculated between CDR3 peptides within each V-J. Welch's t-statistics and random forest reduced 514 V-J features to 13, which were used in a naive Bayes classifier (R e1071). In TCRdb, the public reads were trimmed at Q25 with fastp and aligned with MiXCR, with productive beta chains retained. Rows are combined by CDR3 protein, so each entry shows the most common genes and DNA. The V and J calls follow TCRdb's processing rather than the paper's. This sample has some 500,000 distinct CDR3 sequences in its table, and about 24% of those were observed once. The ten largest account for roughly 10% of the sample.

Comments on this clonotype: Its antigen target is currently unknown. Base qualities are not recorded, but no much larger clone differs from it by a single base.

This clonotype was obtained from a woman younger than 45 with Graves' ophthalmopathy. The specimen sequenced was blood. Here the chain combines TRBV30 and TRBJ1-1; a tentative D match to TRBD1 spans 6 bases. The CDR3 in this case is CAWSLTGRNTEAFF. The nucleotide sequence is TGTGCCTGGAGTCTTACAGGGAGAAACACTGAAGCTTTCTTT.